The 21 T cell receptor beta chains below all came from one sample that was sequenced in a study of blood T cell repertoires in COVID-19. Clones were sequenced by immunoSEQ multiplex PCR, and TCRdb holds only the in-frame ones, with some missing. The sample holds 130,000 to 150,000 clones, around four fifths seen once. Sequenced: peripheral blood. The receptors here all came from a human donor in a cohort sampled during active COVID-19.

J is TRBJ1-2 and V is TRBV20-1, with 7 bases aligning to TRBD1. Germline assignment: CDR1 DFQATT and CDR2 SNEGSKA (reference sequence). V trimming: 3 bases; J trimming: 8 bases; junction bases outside the gene matches: 6. The CDR3 length is 12 residues. CDR3 residues: CSASGGTEGYTF. The DNA of the CDR3 is TGCAGTGCTAGTGGTGGGACAGAAGGCTACACCTTC.

This sequence joins TRBV24-1 and TRBJ1-4, with D unclear. The V end was cut by 4 bases, the J end by 0 bases, with 5 bases between. The CDR3 contains 14 residues. Germline V gives CDR1 KGHDR, CDR2 SFDVKD. DNA for the CDR3: TGTGCCACCAGTGACTCCGCAACTAATGAAAAACTGTTTTTT. Amino acids: CATSDSATNEKLFF.

V is TRBV5-8 and J is TRBJ1-5, with 7 bases lining up with TRBD1. This CDR3 has 14 residues. Germline V CDR1 and CDR2: SGHTS, YDEGEE. V shed 2 bases, J shed 5 bases, and the junction held 4 bases outside the gene matches. CDR3 residues: CASSFDRADQPQHF. In DNA form, the CDR3 reads TGTGCCAGCAGCTTCGACAGGGCGGATCAGCCCCAGCATTTT.

This clone occurred many times. The chain uses TRBV5-5 and TRBJ2-4; weak D call: TRBD1 (5 bases). V gave up 3 bases and J gave up 7 bases, with 17 bases separating them. Germline V lookup: CDR1 SGHKS, CDR2 YYEKEE (reference sequence). The CDR3 is made up of 15 amino acids. The DNA for the CDR3 is TGTGCCAGCAGCTCCCTTGGGGCCCCCGGGAACATTCAGTACTTC. Translated, it gives CASSSLGAPGNIQYF.

The rearrangement uses TRBV5-1 and TRBJ2-5; perhaps TRBD2 as D (6 bases). This CDR3 comprises 13 residues. Germline CDR1 is SGHRS and CDR2 is YFSETQ. V gave up 4 bases and J gave up 4 bases, with 11 bases separating them. The chain's CDR3 is CASSPPGVETQYF. The CDR3 region has the DNA TGCGCCAGCAGCCCCCCGGGGGTAGAGACCCAGTACTTC.

The V and J genes are TRBV4-3 and TRBJ2-3; D is uncertain. Germline loops: CDR1 LGHNA, CDR2 YSLEER. V was pared by 0 bases and J by 5 bases, with 3 bases between. The CDR3 is 12 amino acids. The CDR3 nucleotides read TGCGCCAGCAGCCAAGACGGAGATACGCAGTATTTT. Encoded protein: CASSQDGDTQYF.

This clone was observed a single time. V is TRBV6-5 and J is TRBJ2-2; D remains ambiguous. CDR1 is MNHEY, CDR2 SVGAGI, per germline. V lost 6 bases, J lost 0 bases, and 5 bases lay in between. The CDR3 extends over 13 amino acids. The CDR3 reads CASRASNTGELFF. The DNA of the CDR3 is TGTGCCAGCAGAGCCTCGAACACCGGGGAGCTGTTTTTT.

CDR3 residues: CASSSRWTGGENIQYF. In DNA form, the CDR3 reads TGCGCCAGCAGCTCCCGATGGACAGGGGGAGAAAACATTCAGTACTTC. The chain couples TRBV5-1 to TRBJ2-4; 10 nucleotides match TRBD1. The J segment lost 5 bases and the V segment lost 3 bases, leaving 8 bases of the junction unmatched. Germline CDR1 reads SGHRS; CDR2 reads YFSETQ. There are 16 residues in the CDR3.

The J gene is TRBJ1-2, the V gene TRBV4-3; possibly TRBD1 for D (5 bases). Germline loops: CDR1 LGHNA, CDR2 YSLEER. V was pared by 2 bases and J by 8 bases, with 18 bases between. CDR3 length: 15 residues. The CDR3 DNA is TGCGCCAGCAGCCAACCACCGGACGCCGCAGGGGGCTACACCTTC. This gives the protein CASSQPPDAAGGYTF.

This clone was observed a single time. The chain combines TRBV11-2 with TRBJ2-7, with 9 bases aligning to TRBD1. This CDR3 region has 16 residues. CDR1 and CDR2 (germline): SGHAT, FQNNGV. V lost 1 base, J lost 2 bases, and 6 bases stayed unmatched. CDR3 residues: CASSLGGWTGAYEQYF. The DNA for the CDR3 is TGTGCCAGCAGCTTAGGGGGCTGGACAGGGGCCTACGAGCAGTACTTC.

The V gene is TRBV6-5, the J gene TRBJ1-4, with D perhaps matching TRBD1 (6 bases). V was cut by 2 bases and J by 7 bases, with 14 bases left in between. The CDR3 is 15 residues long. Germline lookup yields CDR1 MNHEY and CDR2 SVGAGI. CDR3 residues: CASSYGPQGSEKLFF. In nucleotides, the CDR3 is TGTGCCAGCAGTTACGGGCCACAGGGATCTGAAAAACTGTTTTTT.

The chain couples TRBV14 to TRBJ1-2; 7 nucleotides match TRBD1. Germline V lookup: CDR1 SGHDN, CDR2 FVKESK. The J segment lost 0 bases and the V segment lost 3 bases, leaving 4 bases of the junction unmatched. This CDR3 has 15 amino acids. For the CDR3, the DNA is TGTGCCAGCAGCCACCCCGGACAGGCTAACTATGGCTACACCTTC. Translation: CASSHPGQANYGYTF.

The chain links TRBV6-5 to TRBJ1-2, with D tentatively TRBD1 (5 bases). Per the germline V gene, CDR1 is MNHEY and CDR2 is SVGAGI. Trimming removed 7 bases at V and 8 bases at J, with 14 bases between. The CDR3 is 12 amino acids. The CDR3 here is CASNDRSSGYTF. The CDR3, as DNA: TGTGCCAGCAACGACAGATCGAGCGGCTACACCTTC.

The chain couples TRBV4-3 to TRBJ1-3; D is possibly TRBD1 (6 bases). Germline CDR1 is LGHNA and CDR2 is YSLEER. The CDR3 is 15 residues long. V was pared by 0 bases and J by 2 bases, with 8 bases between. For the CDR3, the DNA is TGCGCCAGCAGCCAAGAGGGGGCGCCTGGAAACACCATATATTTT. Protein: CASSQEGAPGNTIYF.

In its sample, this clone was seen once. The chain couples TRBV2 to TRBJ2-7, with 7 positions matching TRBD2. The V gene end was trimmed by 6 bases and the J gene end by 8 bases; junction bases not matched to a gene: 7. This CDR3 spans 12 amino acids. Germline V gene data show CDR1 as SNHLY and CDR2 as FYNNEI. The CDR3 bases are TGTGCCAGCAGCAGCCAGGGAGGGCAGCAGTACTTC. Amino acid sequence: CASSSQGGQQYF.

V usage is TRBV9 and J usage is TRBJ2-7; TRBD2 is a possible D gene (6 bases). Germline V gene lookup returns CDR1 SGDLS and CDR2 YYNGEE. V was cut by 4 bases and J by 6 bases, with 17 bases left in between. This CDR3 is 14 amino acids long. CDR3 sequence (DNA): TGTGCCAGCAGCCTCGATACGTGGGGAGGCGAGCAGTACTTC. Its translation: CASSLDTWGGEQYF.

The chain combines TRBV11-2 with TRBJ1-5, with 7 bases fitting TRBD1. Germline CDR1 and CDR2: SGHAT and FQNNGV. J was trimmed by 5 bases and V by 5 bases; bases with no gene match: 3. The length of the CDR3 is 13 residues. The CDR3: CASSPGTDQPQHF. The CDR3 DNA reads TGTGCCAGCAGCCCGGGGACAGATCAGCCCCAGCATTTT.

The chain links TRBV10-1 to TRBJ2-2, with 8 positions matching TRBD1. CDR1 WNHNN and CDR2 SYGVQD come from the germline V gene (reference sequence). The V segment lost 4 bases and the J segment 4 bases; nucleotides outside the gene matches: 8. This CDR3 is 16 amino acids long. The chain's CDR3 is CASSGGGQGFTGELFF. The DNA of the CDR3 is TGCGCCAGCAGTGGGGGAGGACAGGGTTTCACCGGGGAGCTGTTTTTT.

The rearrangement uses TRBV5-4 and TRBJ2-1; TRBD2 matches at 11 bases. CDR1 and CDR2 (germline): SGHNT, YYREEE (reference sequence). The V gene end was trimmed by 0 bases and the J gene end by 9 bases; junction bases not matched to a gene: 8. The CDR3 has 16 amino acids. The CDR3 region is CASSLDFSGGAFEQFF. CDR3 sequence (DNA): TGTGCCAGCAGCTTGGATTTTAGCGGGGGGGCCTTTGAGCAGTTCTTC.

This rearrangement joins TRBV15 to TRBJ2-5; TRBD1 aligns across 7 bases. The germline CDR1 and CDR2 sequences are LNHNV and YYDKDF (reference sequence). The CDR3 has 16 amino acids. With 0 bases clipped from V and 4 bases from J, the junction kept 8 bases outside the gene matches. CDR3 nucleotides: TGTGCCACCAGCAGAGACCTCTCGAACAGGGGAGAGACCCAGTACTTC. Amino acids: CATSRDLSNRGETQYF.

This sequence joins TRBV5-1 and TRBJ1-2; TRBD1 matches 7 bases. The trim removed 0 bases at V and 6 bases at J, leaving 8 bases unmatched. Germline CDR1 SGHRS, CDR2 YFSETQ. CDR3 length equals 15 residues. The DNA for the CDR3 is TGCGCCAGCAGCTTGGGTACAGGGGAGTGGGATGGCTACACCTTC. Protein product: CASSLGTGEWDGYTF. Full variable domain (missing parts from reference TRBV5-1 and TRBJ1-2): KAGVTQTPRYLIKTRGQQVTLSCSPISGHRSVSWYQQTPGQGLQFLFEYFSETQRNKGNFPGRFSGRQFSNSRSEMNVSTLELGDSALYLCASSLGTGEWDGYTFGSGTRLTVV.